This record covers a single T cell receptor (beta chain). The data belong to a study of T-cell reconstitution after alpha-beta-depleted transplantation in children. Per germline, CDR1 SGHRS and CDR2 YFSETQ. This CDR3 is built from 15 residues. Trimming took off 1 base at V and 0 bases at J, with 11 bases between the two ends. The library targeted TCRbeta and was prepared with unique molecular identifiers. TCRdb ran MiXCR on the PCR reads and lists one entry per CDR3 protein. The data contain about 540,000 distinct CDR3 sequences, about 18% of them singletons. This sequence joins TRBV5-1 and TRBJ2-7, with a possible D match to TRBD2 (6 bases). The sequenced sample was PBMCs from the stem cell graft donor, obtained from the stem cell graft. The receptor comes from a human donor who donated a stem cell graft to a child with acute lymphoblastic leukemia. The CDR3 nucleotides are TGCGCCAGCAGCTTGTTCGCGGGAAACTCCTACGAGCAGTACTTC. It specifies CASSLFAGNSYEQYF.